A selection of T cell receptor beta chains follows, all from one sample in a study of CD8+ T cells in alopecia areata. The method was immunoSEQ multiplex PCR; TCRdb's version includes in-frame clones alone and lacks a portion of them. The sample holds 75,000 to 100,000 clones, roughly 42% seen once. Sequencing used CD4+ T cells sorted from blood. The receptor source for this set is a human donor with alopecia areata. CDR3s include the opening cysteine and the closing phenylalanine or tryptophan. Fields, in order: D gene, J gene, clone size, V gene, CDR3 protein, CDR3 DNA. D genes are given only for firm matches. Clone size, where shown, is once, few, many, or a class for clones that have expanded.

>.|TRBJ1-2|.|TRBV28
CASSPPDPYGYTF
TGTGCCAGCAGTCCCCCGGACCCCTATGGCTACACCTTC
>TRBD1|TRBJ1-2|few|TRBV30
CAWRGQRRTIYGYTF
TGTGCCTGGAGGGGACAGCGCCGTACTATCTATGGCTACACCTTC
>.|TRBJ2-7|few|TRBV4-3
CASSQGISYEQYF
TGCGCCAGCAGCCAGGGCATCTCCTACGAGCAGTACTTC
>.|TRBJ2-2|.|TRBV2
CASSEGQYTGELFF
TGTGCCAGCAGTGAGGGCCAGTACACCGGGGAGCTGTTTTTT
>TRBD2|TRBJ2-2|.|TRBV27
CASKLAGVSGELFF
TGTGCCAGCAAACTAGCGGGAGTTTCCGGGGAGCTGTTTTTT
>.|TRBJ1-2|.|TRBV6-6
CASSIIRGGYTF
TGTGCCAGCAGCATCATTCGGGGTGGCTACACCTTC
>TRBD2|TRBJ2-5|.|TRBV5-1
CASSSSGEQETQYF
TGCGCCAGCAGCTCGAGCGGGGAACAAGAGACCCAGTACTTC
>.|TRBJ1-2|.|TRBV25-1
CASSEYGRNYGYTF
TGTGCCAGCAGTGAATATGGCAGAAATTATGGCTACACCTTC
>.|TRBJ2-7|.|TRBV12-5
CASGLVYEQYF
TGTGCTAGTGGCCTTGTCTACGAGCAGTACTTC
>TRBD2|TRBJ2-1|.|TRBV30
CAWRERLAGTPLQFF
TGTGCCTGGAGAGAAAGACTAGCGGGAACCCCTTTGCAGTTCTTC
>.|TRBJ2-5|.|TRBV29-1
CSVIEANQYF
TGCAGCGTTATTGAGGCTAACCAGTACTTC
>.|TRBJ1-2|.|TRBV29-1
CSVGSAQNYGYTF
TGCAGCGTTGGATCAGCCCAAAACTATGGCTACACCTTC
>TRBD2|TRBJ2-5|.|TRBV30
CAWSGKSGLAQETQYF
TGTGCCTGGAGCGGCAAATCCGGACTAGCCCAAGAGACCCAGTACTTC
>.|TRBJ2-5|.|TRBV7-9
CASSSSIRETQYF
TGCGCCAGCAGCTCTAGCATTAGGGAGACCCAGTACTTC